This T cell receptor (beta chain) was obtained from a study of T cells in Graves' hyperthyroidism and ophthalmopathy. Each ophthalmopathy patient scored at least 3 on the Clinical Activity Score and at least 4 on NOSPECS grade, with duration under 3 months. Orbital computed tomography, thyroid ultrasound, serum thyroxine and TRAb, and clinical symptoms together informed the diagnoses. This clonotype has ten or more counts. Amplified TCR beta CDR3 regions derived from RNA transcripts. RT-PCR in the first round (using the HTBI primer set) targeted the TCR CDR3. Using its own MiXCR run on the multiplex PCR reads, TCRdb lists one record per CDR3 protein. The repertoire holds some 500,000 distinct CDR3 sequences, with roughly 25% as singletons. Germline loops: CDR1 SEHNR, CDR2 FQNEAQ (reference sequence). The CDR3 is 14 residues long. Trimming at V came to 4 bases and at J to 3 bases, leaving 5 bases not matched to a gene.

The chain recombines TRBV7-9 with TRBJ2-7, with TRBD1 identical over 8 bases. This TCR came from a woman aged 25-40 years with Graves' ophthalmopathy. The specimen sequenced was blood. CDR3: CASSSEDRVYEQYF. CDR3 nucleotides: TGTGCCAGCAGCTCCGAGGACAGGGTCTACGAGCAGTACTTC. The full variable domain, in which reference TRBV7-9 and TRBJ2-7 provide the parts outside the CDR3, is DTGVSQNPRHKITKRGQNVTFRCDPISEHNRLYWYRQTLGQGPEFLTYFQNEAQLEKSRLLSDRFSAERPKGSFSTLEIQRTEQGDSAMYLCASSSEDRVYEQYFGPGTRLTVT.